A selection of T cell receptor beta chains follows, all from one sample in a study of identical twins. TCRdb analysed the 5' RACE reads with MiXCR anew, one entry per CDR3 protein. The data contain around 670,000 distinct CDR3 sequences, roughly 6% of them singletons. Source material: naive T cells sorted from blood. Source of these receptors: a man aged 18 to 29 in good health. Each CDR3 is given with its conserved first and last residue. A D gene is named only where the DNA matches it firmly. Size is stated for part of the rows, as once, few or many counts, or as a class when the clone is expanded.

cdr3_length	v_call	d_call	j_call	clone_size	cdr3_nt	cdr3_aa
13	TRBV7-9	.	TRBJ1-2	.	TGTGCCAGCAGCTTAGGAAACGACTATGGCTACACCTTC	CASSLGNDYGYTF
16	TRBV9	.	TRBJ2-2	.	TGTGCCAGCAGCGTAGCTTCTAGCGAGAACACCGGGGAGCTGTTTTTT	CASSVASSENTGELFF
15	TRBV9	TRBD1	TRBJ2-1	few	TGTGCCAGCAGCGCCGGGACAGGGAATGCCAATGAGCAGTTCTTC	CASSAGTGNANEQFF
16	TRBV5-1	TRBD2	TRBJ2-1	many	TGCGCCAGCAGCTTGGACGTAGCGGGAGGGCACAATGAGCAGTTCTTC	CASSLDVAGGHNEQFF
15	TRBV5-1	.	TRBJ2-1	few	TGCGCCAGCAGCTTGGCCCTTGGGTTTAACGATGAGCAGTTCTTC	CASSLALGFNDEQFF
14	TRBV20-1	TRBD2	TRBJ2-3	many	TGCAGTGCTGCGGGACTAGCGGCAACAGATACGCAGTATTTT	CSAAGLAATDTQYF
16	TRBV28	TRBD2	TRBJ2-1	few	TGTGCCTGCCGGACTAGCGGGAGAGTTTCCTACAATGAGCAGTTCTTC	CACRTSGRVSYNEQFF
13	TRBV12-3/TRBV12-4	.	TRBJ2-5	many	TGTGCCAGCAGTGTCCACCAACAAGAGACCCAGTACTTC	CASSVHQQETQYF
15	TRBV20-1	TRBD2	TRBJ2-3	many	TGCAGTGCTAGCCCGACTAGCGGGAGTGCAGATACGCAGTATTTT	CSASPTSGSADTQYF
15	TRBV5-6	.	TRBJ1-1	.	TGTGCCAGCAGCCAGCGGGACATAAAAAGAACTGAAGCTTTCTTT	CASSQRDIKRTEAFF
17	TRBV12-3/TRBV12-4	TRBD2	TRBJ2-3	few	TGTGCCAGCACCGACCCCCCACTAGCGGCTAGCACAGATACGCAGTATTTT	CASTDPPLAASTDTQYF
13	TRBV5-1	.	TRBJ2-4	many	TGCGCCAGCAGCGGGGGGAGAAGAGACATTCAGTACTTC	CASSGGRRDIQYF
15	TRBV29-1	.	TRBJ1-2	many	TGCAGCGTTGAAGGGGCGGAGGGTTCTGACTATGGCTACACCTTC	CSVEGAEGSDYGYTF
13	TRBV6-1	TRBD1	TRBJ1-2	.	TGTGCCAGCAGCCGCGACAGGGGGCATGGCTACACCTTC	CASSRDRGHGYTF
12	TRBV20-1	.	TRBJ1-2	few	TGCAGTGCTAGCGGCGGGGGGAACGCCTACACCTTC	CSASGGGNAYTF
20	TRBV14	TRBD2	TRBJ2-1	.	TGTGCCAGCAGCCAAGAACGGGAGGGACTAGCGCGGAGCTCCTACAATGAGCAGTTCTTC	CASSQEREGLARSSYNEQFF
13	TRBV29-1	.	TRBJ1-1	many	TGCAGCGTTTGTGTCGGTGGGGGCCCCGAGGCTTTCTTT	CSVCVGGGPEAFF
14	TRBV6-2/TRBV6-3	.	TRBJ1-1	many	TGTGCCAGCAGTTACTCGGAGGGGGGCACTGAAGCTTTCTTT	CASSYSEGGTEAFF
17	TRBV3-1	TRBD2	TRBJ2-3	few	TGTGCCAGCAGCCCTACATTCGGGACTAGCGGCACAGATACGCAGTATTTT	CASSPTFGTSGTDTQYF
13	TRBV29-1	TRBD1	TRBJ1-1	many	TGCAGCGTCCAGGGGGATCTGAACACTGAAGCTTTCTTT	CSVQGDLNTEAFF
17	TRBV20-1	.	TRBJ2-1	.	TGCAGTGCTAGAGCGGCACCTAGCTCGAGTTCCTACAATGAGCAGTTCTTC	CSARAAPSSSSYNEQFF
13	TRBV6-2/TRBV6-3	.	TRBJ2-1	many	TGTGCCAGCAGCCCCCAGGTGGCGAATGAGCAGTTCTTC	CASSPQVANEQFF
16	TRBV5-6	TRBD2	TRBJ2-3	many	TGTGCCAGCAGCTTCCGGACTAGCGGGCCCACAGATACGCAGTATTTT	CASSFRTSGPTDTQYF
15	TRBV2	.	TRBJ2-6	many	TGTGCCAGCAGTGCTGGCAGCTCTGGGGCCAACGTCCTGACTTTC	CASSAGSSGANVLTF
15	TRBV15	.	TRBJ1-4	few	TGTGCCACCAGCAACGGCCTGCACACTAATGAAAAACTGTTTTTT	CATSNGLHTNEKLFF
17	TRBV30	TRBD2	TRBJ2-3	few	TGTGCCTGGAGTGTAAGTCTGGGGCTAGCGGTCACAGATACGCAGTATTTT	CAWSVSLGLAVTDTQYF
16	TRBV25-1	TRBD2	TRBJ2-2	.	TGTGCCAGCAGTGAATCGGCGGGAGGGAGATGGGGGGAGCTGTTTTTT	CASSESAGGRWGELFF
12	TRBV2	.	TRBJ1-6	few	TGTGCCAGCAGTGAGGGCAGTTCACCCCTCCACTTT	CASSEGSSPLHF
15	TRBV28	TRBD2	TRBJ2-5	many	TGTGCCAGCAAATTAGCGGGTTCCTCGGGGGAGACCCAGTACTTC	CASKLAGSSGETQYF
12	TRBV20-1	.	TRBJ2-1	few	TGCAGTGCTCGGGCCGCCGCCCCTGAGCAGTTCTTC	CSARAAAPEQFF
15	TRBV5-5	TRBD1	TRBJ1-5	few	TGTGCCAGCAGCTCGAGACAGGGGGCGGCGCAGCCCCAGCATTTT	CASSSRQGAAQPQHF
14	TRBV19	.	TRBJ2-1	few	TGTGCCAGTAGTGTATTGATAGCGATCAATGAGCAGTTCTTC	CASSVLIAINEQFF
14	TRBV6-1	.	TRBJ1-1	.	TGTGCCAGCAGTGAAGGGGCGGCGTACACTGAAGCTTTCTTT	CASSEGAAYTEAFF
12	TRBV21-1	.	TRBJ1-1	few	TGTGCCAGCAGCAAAGAGGGCACATGTGCTTTCTTT	CASSKEGTCAFF
14	TRBV12-3/TRBV12-4	.	TRBJ1-1	.	TGTGCCAGCAGATTTCAGGGTCTGAACACTGAAGCTTTCTTT	CASRFQGLNTEAFF
15	TRBV11-2	.	TRBJ2-2	few	TGTGCCAGCAGCTTAGAGGGCGGGTTCACCGGGGAGCTGTTTTTT	CASSLEGGFTGELFF
13	TRBV7-3	.	TRBJ2-1	many	TGTGCCAGCAGCTTAAACCGGGGAAATGAGCAGTTCTTC	CASSLNRGNEQFF
12	TRBV6-2/TRBV6-3	.	TRBJ2-5	many	TGTGCCAGCGGGGACTACCAAGAGACCCAGTACTTC	CASGDYQETQYF
13	TRBV7-8	TRBD2	TRBJ2-5	few	TGTGCCAGCAGCCATAGCGGGGAGGGGACCCAGTACTTC	CASSHSGEGTQYF
17	TRBV7-6	TRBD2	TRBJ2-1	few	TGTGCCAGCAGCTTAGCGGTCTCGGGACTAACGCACAATGAGCAGTTCTTC	CASSLAVSGLTHNEQFF
18	TRBV5-1	TRBD2	TRBJ2-1	few	TGCGCCAGCAGCTTGGAGAACAGGCTAGCGGGAGCCGACAATGAGCAGTTCTTC	CASSLENRLAGADNEQFF
13	TRBV9	.	TRBJ2-2	many	TGTGCCAGCAGCGTACCGGGCCCCGGGGAGCTGTTTTTT	CASSVPGPGELFF
16	TRBV5-6	.	TRBJ1-4	few	TGTGCCAGCAGCCCGGAGGGTTGGCAGGGAAATGAAAAACTGTTTTTT	CASSPEGWQGNEKLFF
14	TRBV28	.	TRBJ2-3	many	TGTGCCAGCAGCCCGGACTCGGCCGGAGATACGCAGTATTTT	CASSPDSAGDTQYF
14	TRBV5-1	.	TRBJ1-6	many	TGCGCCAGCAGCTTGGTAGGGGTTAGTTCACCCCTCCACTTT	CASSLVGVSSPLHF
15	TRBV5-1	TRBD1	TRBJ2-1	many	TGCGCCAGCAGCCCCCCGGGACAGGGGCGCAATGAGCAGTTCTTC	CASSPPGQGRNEQFF
14	TRBV6-1	.	TRBJ2-7	many	TGTGCCAGCAGCGCCCAACATCGGGGTTACGAGCAGTACTTC	CASSAQHRGYEQYF
18	TRBV11-2	TRBD1	TRBJ2-3	many	TGTGCCAGCAGCTTTGGCGTTCCGGGACAGGGAGGCACAGATACGCAGTATTTT	CASSFGVPGQGGTDTQYF
11	TRBV28	.	TRBJ2-2	many	TGTGCCAGCCTTCGAGGAGGGGAGCTGTTTTTT	CASLRGGELFF
14	TRBV5-1	TRBD1	TRBJ2-5	few	TGCGCCAGCCAAGCCGCAGGGGGTGGAGAGACCCAGTACTTC	CASQAAGGGETQYF
16	TRBV9	TRBD2	TRBJ2-7	many	TGTGCCAGCAGCGTAGGGCCAGCGGGGAGTGGTTACGAGCAGTACTTC	CASSVGPAGSGYEQYF
12	TRBV12-3/TRBV12-4	.	TRBJ2-5	many	TGTGCCAGCGGGCTCTTCCAAGAGACCCAGTACTTC	CASGLFQETQYF
14	TRBV6-1	.	TRBJ2-5	few	TGTGCCAGCAGGTCAAACAGGGACCGGGAGACCCAGTACTTC	CASRSNRDRETQYF
12	TRBV4-3	.	TRBJ1-6	many	TGCGCCAGCAGCCAAGATGCACGACCCCTCCACTTT	CASSQDARPLHF